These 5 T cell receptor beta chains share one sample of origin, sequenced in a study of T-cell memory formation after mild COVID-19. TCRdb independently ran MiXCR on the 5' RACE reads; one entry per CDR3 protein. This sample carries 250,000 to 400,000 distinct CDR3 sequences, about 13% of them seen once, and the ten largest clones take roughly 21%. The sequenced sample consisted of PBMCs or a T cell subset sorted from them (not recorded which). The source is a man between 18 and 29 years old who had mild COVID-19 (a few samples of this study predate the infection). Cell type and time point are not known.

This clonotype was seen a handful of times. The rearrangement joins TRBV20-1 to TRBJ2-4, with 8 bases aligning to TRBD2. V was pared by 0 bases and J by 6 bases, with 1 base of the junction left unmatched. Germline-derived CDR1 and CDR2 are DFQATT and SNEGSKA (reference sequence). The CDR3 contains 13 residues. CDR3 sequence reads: CSARDRGGNIQYF. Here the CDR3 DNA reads TGCAGTGCTAGAGATCGGGGGGGAAACATTCAGTACTTC.

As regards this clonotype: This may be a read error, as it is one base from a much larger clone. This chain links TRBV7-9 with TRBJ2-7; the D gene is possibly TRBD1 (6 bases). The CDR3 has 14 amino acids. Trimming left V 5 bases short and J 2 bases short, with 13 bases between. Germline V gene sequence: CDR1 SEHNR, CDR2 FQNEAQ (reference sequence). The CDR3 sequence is CASSPWTAAYEQYF. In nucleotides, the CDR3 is TGTGCCAGCAGCCCGTGGACAGCTGCCTACGAGCAGTACTTC.

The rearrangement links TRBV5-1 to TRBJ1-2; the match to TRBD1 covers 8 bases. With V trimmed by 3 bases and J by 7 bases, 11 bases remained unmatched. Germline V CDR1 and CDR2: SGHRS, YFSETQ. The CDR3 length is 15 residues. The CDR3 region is CASSSVGQGGLGYTF. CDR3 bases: TGCGCCAGCAGCTCCGTTGGACAGGGTGGTCTTGGCTACACCTTC.

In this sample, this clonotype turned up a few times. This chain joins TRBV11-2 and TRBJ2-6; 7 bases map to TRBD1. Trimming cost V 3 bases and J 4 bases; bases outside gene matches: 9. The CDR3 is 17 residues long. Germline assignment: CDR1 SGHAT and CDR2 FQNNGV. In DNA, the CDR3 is TGTGCCAGCAGCTTGATACAGGGGACGCGCGGGGCCAACGTCCTGACTTTC. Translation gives CASSLIQGTRGANVLTF. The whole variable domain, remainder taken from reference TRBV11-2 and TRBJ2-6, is EAGVAQSPRYKIIEKRQSVAFWCNPISGHATLYWYQQILGQGPKLLIQFQNNGVVDDSQLPKDRFSAERLKGVDSTLKIQPAKLEDSAVYLCASSLIQGTRGANVLTFGAGSRLTVL.

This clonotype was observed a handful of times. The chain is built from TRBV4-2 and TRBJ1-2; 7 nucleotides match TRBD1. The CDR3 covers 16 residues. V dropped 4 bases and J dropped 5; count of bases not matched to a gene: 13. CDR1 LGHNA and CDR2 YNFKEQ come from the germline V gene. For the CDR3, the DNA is TGTGCCAGCAGCCTCACAAGTGGGACAGCTCAATATGGCTACACCTTC. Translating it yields CASSLTSGTAQYGYTF.